The entry below gives a single T cell receptor beta chain sequence along with its context. Its specificity is not known. This CDR3 spans 16 amino acids. Trimming left V 0 bases short and J 0 bases short, with 12 bases between. Germline V gives CDR1 SGHRS, CDR2 YFSETQ. Use of 60 Vbeta and 13 Jbeta primers characterized the PCR. Clones were read by immunoSEQ multiplex PCR, and TCRdb kept only the in-frame ones, dropping some. The sample holds around 58,000 clones, roughly 80% seen once. The source of the sample is a study of cytomegalovirus exposure and HLA in healthy donors. Findings and caveats of the study: According to an earlier analysis, most TCR beta V segments yielded productive rearrangements about 90% or about 30% of the time. In a later analysis, donors in an Asian-associated ancestry cluster reportedly had fewer N-insertions in productive TCRs than the cohort mean.

Sequenced input: PBMCs. The chain links TRBV5-1 to TRBJ2-5; a possible D gene is TRBD2 (7 bases). The sequence was obtained from a male donor in good health and CMV-seropositive. This CDR3 is CASSLVGGTNQETQYF. As DNA, the CDR3 is TGCGCCAGCAGCTTGGTGGGGGGGACAAACCAAGAGACCCAGTACTTC.